This TCR beta chain was sequenced during a study of prognosis after radiotherapy for stage I lung cancer. Study background: Delivery of radiotherapy was by SBRT in 3 to 5 fractions at a biologically effective dose of at least 100 Gy.

Trimming took off 3 bases at V and 8 bases at J, with 7 bases between the two ends. The germline CDR1 and CDR2 sequences are MDHEN and SYDVKM. This CDR3 comprises 11 residues. The authors amplified TCR beta CDR3 from genomic DNA using two-round multiplex PCR. Round-one PCR had primers specific to each TRBV and TRBJ gene. TCRdb re-analysed the multiplex PCR reads in MiXCR, keeping a single row per CDR3 protein. Of about 15,000 distinct CDR3 sequences in the sample, around 40% were seen once. Sample share makes this clonotype medium-sized. The antigen is undetermined. The study, taken as a whole, reports: Frequencies of TRBV and TRBJ gene use reportedly varied by whether patients had metastases.

This receptor was taken from a donor over 45 with non-small cell lung cancer. Sequences were derived from PBMCs, sampled before or after stereotactic body radiation therapy (not recorded which). The chain uses TRBV28 and TRBJ1-2, with D uncertain. In nucleotides, the CDR3 is TGTGCCAGCAGTTTTGGCTGGGGCTACACCTTC. It specifies CASSFGWGYTF.